These 16 T cell receptor beta chains were all obtained from the same sample, sequenced in a study of T cells after somatic rescue of genetic block (dated by TCRdb to 2020 to 2022). The library was made by the immunoSEQ multiplex PCR assay. As stored in TCRdb, this immuneACCESS dataset retains in-frame rearrangements with V and J assigned. A fraction of the clones does not appear; measured against another copy, unresolved V genes explain less than half of the discrepancy, and the remainder lacks a known reason. This sample is represented by 45,000 to 55,000 clones; approximately 96% of them were singletons. The ten largest make up about 0.075% of the sample. Sequenced input: peripheral blood mononuclear cells (PBMCs). The receptors were gathered from a child younger than two.

The chain employs TRBV7-2 and TRBJ2-3; 9 nucleotides line up with TRBD1. The CDR3 totals 12 residues. CDR1 is SGHTA and CDR2 is FQGNSA in the germline V gene. J lost 8 bases, V lost 5 bases, and 2 bases had no gene match. The CDR3 bases are TGTGCCAGCAGCCCGACAGGGGGTACGCAGTATTTT. Protein: CASSPTGGTQYF.

The chain is built from TRBV4-2 and TRBJ2-7, with D hard to call. Deletions cut 0 bases from V and 0 bases from J, with 6 bases between. Germline CDR1 is LGHNA and CDR2 is YNFKEQ. The CDR3 contains 14 residues. Here the CDR3 reads CASSQDSSSYEQYF. CDR3 in DNA: TGTGCCAGCAGCCAAGACTCGAGCTCCTACGAGCAGTACTTC.

The gene calls are TRBV5-6 and TRBJ1-5, with 8 nucleotides matching TRBD1. With V trimmed by 2 bases and J by 5 bases, 6 bases remained unmatched. The CDR3 covers 15 residues. The V gene's germline CDR1 is SGHDT and CDR2 YYEEEE. The CDR3 nucleotides read TGTGCCAGCAGCTTATTGTCAGGGGGCGATCAGCCCCAGCATTTT. Translation: CASSLLSGGDQPQHF.

V is TRBV28 and J is TRBJ2-1; 9 bases are a match to TRBD1. In germline, CDR1 is MDHEN, CDR2 SYDVKM. The length of the CDR3 is 15 residues. The trim removed 5 bases at V and 5 bases at J, leaving 7 bases unmatched. CDR3 in DNA: TGTGCCAGCAGTCTCTTAGGACAGGGGCACAATGAGCAGTTCTTC. Translation gives CASSLLGQGHNEQFF.

The chain has TRBV19 and TRBJ1-1, with 9 bases lining up with TRBD1. Per germline, CDR1 LNHDA and CDR2 SQIVND (reference sequence). The J segment lost 3 bases and the V segment lost 6 bases, leaving 2 bases of the junction unmatched. There are 13 residues in the CDR3. The CDR3 sequence is CASSRDRDTEAFF. In DNA form, the CDR3 reads TGTGCCAGTAGCCGGGACAGGGACACTGAAGCTTTCTTT.

The rearrangement uses TRBV6-1 and TRBJ1-2; TRBD1 agrees at 9 bases. Germline-derived CDR1 and CDR2 are MNHNS and SASEGT. CDR3 length: 15 amino acids. Trimming cost V 0 bases and J 4 bases; bases outside gene matches: 3. The CDR3 loop is CASSEADRGGYGYTF. In DNA, the CDR3 is TGTGCCAGCAGTGAAGCGGACAGGGGTGGCTATGGCTACACCTTC.

The chain has TRBV19 and TRBJ2-2; 8 bases agree with TRBD1. With V trimmed by 4 bases and J by 6 bases, 13 bases remained unmatched. The CDR3 has 17 amino acids. CDR1 LNHDA and CDR2 SQIVND come from the germline V gene (reference sequence). CDR3 region: CASSTRPGGAPAGELFF. The CDR3 coding sequence is TGTGCCAGTAGTACCAGGCCAGGGGGCGCCCCGGCCGGGGAGCTGTTTTTT.

This chain joins TRBV30 and TRBJ1-6, with D possibly matching TRBD1 (5 bases). V lost 2 bases to trimming and J lost 12 bases, with 17 bases between them. Per the germline V gene, CDR1 is GTSNPN and CDR2 is SVGIG (reference sequence). This CDR3 comprises 14 residues. The CDR3 sequence: CAWSPGDAPIPLHF. Written as DNA, the CDR3 is TGTGCCTGGAGTCCTGGGGACGCCCCAATACCCCTCCACTTT.

The J gene is TRBJ2-7, the V gene TRBV19; the D call may be TRBD1 or TRBD2 (5 bases each). Germline V gene data show CDR1 as LNHDA and CDR2 as SQIVND (reference sequence). With 2 bases removed from V and 1 base from J, the gap between germline ends came to 12 bases. The CDR3 has 15 residues. The CDR3 reads CASSITPGRSYEQYF. The CDR3 coding sequence is TGTGCCAGTAGTATAACCCCGGGACGGTCCTACGAGCAGTACTTC.

The chain recombines TRBV21-1 with TRBJ2-1; TRBD2 is the table's D call, not checked against the DNA. TRBV21-1 is recorded as a pseudogene. The CDR3 loop spans 16 amino acids. CDR3 sequence: CASSTTRRGSYNEQFF. Here the CDR3 DNA reads TGTGCCAGCAGCACTACCCGACGGGGCTCCTACAATGAGCAGTTCTTC.

The genes are TRBV28 and TRBJ2-1; TRBD2 matches at 8 bases. Unmatched junction bases numbered 2, after V lost 3 bases and J lost 4 bases. CDR3 size: 14 residues. Germline CDR1 and CDR2: MDHEN and SYDVKM. CDR3 DNA sequence: TGTGCCAGCAGTTTCGCGGGAGGTTACAATGAGCAGTTCTTC. It encodes CASSFAGGYNEQFF.

This sequence joins TRBV7-9 and TRBJ1-2; 9 bases match TRBD1. From germline, CDR1 is SEHNR and CDR2 FQNEAQ (reference sequence). J was trimmed by 3 bases and V by 1 base; bases with no gene match: 6. The CDR3 consists of 16 residues. The DNA of the CDR3 is TGTGCCAGCAGCTTAGTAGGACAGGGGATTCACTATGGCTACACCTTC. This translates into CASSLVGQGIHYGYTF.

The chain joins TRBV10-3 to TRBJ1-2; TRBD1 might be the D (6 bases). The CDR3 runs to 14 residues. Trimming took off 6 bases at V and 3 bases at J, with 14 bases between the two ends. Per germline, CDR1 ENHRY and CDR2 SYGVKD. The CDR3 reads CAIRPWTAHYGYTF. CDR3 in DNA: TGTGCCATCAGACCTTGGACAGCTCACTATGGCTACACCTTC.

The chain links TRBV5-1 to TRBJ2-5, with D perhaps matching TRBD1 or TRBD2 (5 bases each). From germline, CDR1 is SGHRS and CDR2 YFSETQ. The CDR3 covers 15 residues. V was pared by 0 bases and J by 5 bases, with 14 bases between. The CDR3 is CASSLEPGPWETQYF. The CDR3 region has the DNA TGCGCCAGCAGCTTGGAACCGGGACCATGGGAGACCCAGTACTTC.

The V gene is TRBV6-5, the J gene TRBJ1-1, with TRBD1 identical over 7 bases. CDR3 length equals 14 residues. Germline CDR1 MNHEY, CDR2 SVGAGI. Trimming at V came to 5 bases and at J to 0 bases, leaving 3 bases not matched to a gene. CDR3 DNA: TGTGCCAGCAGTAGAGGGGGCATGAACACTGAAGCTTTCTTT. Translating gives CASSRGGMNTEAFF.

The chain employs TRBV5-6 and TRBJ2-7; D possibly uses TRBD1 or TRBD2 (5 bases each). Germline-derived CDR1 and CDR2 are SGHDT and YYEEEE. The CDR3 runs 15 residues. Trimming took off 4 bases at V and 0 bases at J, with 14 bases between the two ends. The CDR3 bases are TGTGCCAGCAGCCCTGGGGACGCGAGCTCCTACGAGCAGTACTTC. Its protein is CASSPGDASSYEQYF.